This T cell receptor (beta chain) came from a study of T cells in Graves' hyperthyroidism and ophthalmopathy. Study-level findings and limits: Blood also showed most of the thyroid clonotypes that were expanded above 0.001. Ophthalmopathy could be told apart from stable hyperthyroidism with a 13 V-J model.

Lactation, pregnancy, other autoimmune disease or uncontrolled infection excluded patients. This CDR3 contains 16 residues. CDR1 is SGHAT, CDR2 FQNNGV, per germline. Trimming took 1 base from V and 1 from J, leaving 10 bases between them. A word on this clonotype: Its specificity is unknown.

Amplified regions were TCR beta CDR3 sequences from RNA transcripts. The TCR CDR3 first-round RT-PCR relied on the HTBI primer set. MiXCR, run by TCRdb on the multiplex PCR reads, gives a single entry per CDR3 protein. The sample lists fewer than 300,000 distinct CDR3 sequences; less than 30% were seen once. The rearrangement uses TRBV11-2 and TRBJ2-2; D remains unclear. Material: blood. This receptor was obtained from a man in his forties with Graves' hyperthyroidism that later progressed to Graves' ophthalmopathy. CDR3 bases: TGTGCCAGCAGCTTAGTCCCTAGAGGGAACACCGGGGAGCTGTTTTTT. Translating gives CASSLVPRGNTGELFF.